Each of the 10 T cell receptor beta chains below was sequenced from the same sample in a study of T cell repertoires in aging, cancer and after chemotherapy. Amplification of TCR beta used genomic DNA extracted from peripheral blood. TRB rearrangements spanning V, D and J were amplified using mixed TRB-A/B primers. MiXCR, run by TCRdb on the multiplex PCR reads, gives a single entry per CDR3 protein. The repertoire includes fewer than 9,000 distinct CDR3 sequences, under 35% of them detected once, and 2.5% to 4% sits in the top ten. The sample was blood. The origin of the receptors is a human donor in good health.

This clonotype occurred a few times. The chain carries TRBV28 and TRBJ2-7; the D call may be TRBD1 or TRBD2 (5 bases each). Trimming pared 10 bases from V and 5 bases from J, leaving 18 bases between. The CDR3 consists of 13 residues. CDR1 is MDHEN and CDR2 is SYDVKM in the germline V gene. The CDR3 coding sequence is TGTGCCACCCGGCGGGCAGGGCGGCACGAGCAGTACTTC. This encodes CATRRAGRHEQYF.

In this sample, this clonotype turned up a few times. This chain connects TRBV27 to TRBJ1-2; D perhaps matches TRBD1 (5 bases). The germline V and J ends were trimmed by 4 bases and 2 bases, with 14 bases remaining between them. CDR1 and CDR2 from the germline V gene are MNHEY and SMNVEV (reference sequence). The CDR3 spans 15 residues. Written as DNA, the CDR3 is TGTGCCAGCAGTTCGGGGACCGGTAGAAACTATGGCTACACCTTC. It translates to CASSSGTGRNYGYTF.

Sample share makes this clonotype medium-sized. The chain uses TRBV30 and TRBJ1-2; a possible D gene is TRBD1 (5 bases). CDR3 length: 15 residues. V was trimmed by 0 bases and J by 4 bases, leaving 15 bases between them. Germline V gives CDR1 GTSNPN, CDR2 SVGIG (reference sequence). This CDR3 is CAWSVRGAKAYGYTF. The DNA for the CDR3 is TGTGCCTGGAGTGTACGTGGGGCAAAAGCCTATGGCTACACCTTC.

The chain recombines TRBV5-4 with TRBJ2-7; TRBD2 matches at 9 bases. Germline lookup yields CDR1 SGHNT and CDR2 YYREEE (reference sequence). The CDR3 consists of 18 residues. Trimming removed 4 bases from V and 4 bases from J; junction bases left unmatched: 18. The CDR3 loop reads CASSAYGTSSQQVYEQYF. CDR3 nucleotides: TGTGCCAGCAGCGCCTACGGGACTAGCTCCCAGCAGGTGTACGAGCAGTACTTC.

This clonotype was seen a handful of times. The chain employs TRBV6-5 and TRBJ1-1, with 7 bases that match TRBD1. This CDR3 has 11 residues. The V and J ends lost 7 bases and 11 bases, in that order; junction bases with no gene match: 7. Germline V gives CDR1 MNHEY, CDR2 SVGAGI. The CDR3 spells CASTQGGRAFF. The CDR3 DNA reads TGTGCCAGCACCCAGGGGGGGCGGGCTTTCTTT.

The V gene is TRBV20-1, the J gene TRBJ1-1, with a weak D call TRBD1 (6 bases). This CDR3 spans 13 amino acids. Germline assignment: CDR1 DFQATT and CDR2 SNEGSKA (reference sequence). The V gene lost 5 bases and the J gene lost 1 base, with 11 bases spanning the gap. The CDR3 region has the DNA TGCAGTGCTCCCCAGGGGACGAACACTGAAGCTTTCTTT. It is translated as CSAPQGTNTEAFF.

This clonotype showed up just a few times. This chain links TRBV6-6 with TRBJ2-7; D is possibly TRBD1 or TRBD2 (5 bases each). The CDR3 spans 12 residues. Trimming removed 6 bases at V and 2 bases at J, with 8 bases between. Germline CDR1 is MNHNY and CDR2 is SVGAGI (reference sequence). The chain's CDR3 is CASRGPTYEQYF. The CDR3, as DNA: TGTGCCAGCAGGGGACCCACCTACGAGCAGTACTTC.

The genes are TRBV13 and TRBJ2-6, with D uncertain. Germline V lookup: CDR1 PRHDT, CDR2 FYEKMQ (reference sequence). CDR3 size: 15 residues. V was clipped by 4 bases and J by 0 bases, with 7 bases between them. This chain's CDR3 is CASSSQISGANVLTF. The DNA for the CDR3 is TGTGCCAGCAGCTCCCAGATCTCTGGGGCCAACGTCCTGACTTTC.

This rearrangement joins TRBV18 to TRBJ2-3; D is perhaps TRBD1 (5 bases). CDR1 is KGHSH, CDR2 LQKENI, per germline. This CDR3 comprises 16 residues. With 3 bases removed from V and 0 bases from J, the gap between germline ends came to 13 bases. CDR3 in DNA: TGTGCCAGCTCACCTTTCGGGTCAGGGAGCACAGATACGCAGTATTTT. Its translation is CASSPFGSGSTDTQYF.

In its sample, this clonotype was seen a few times. The V and J genes are TRBV20-1 and TRBJ2-1; 8 positions agree with TRBD2. CDR3 length: 13 amino acids. Trimming cost V 8 bases and J 9 bases; bases outside gene matches: 12. The germline CDR1 and CDR2 sequences are DFQATT and SNEGSKA (reference sequence). This chain's CDR3 is CSPRTQRETEQFF. The CDR3 DNA reads TGCAGTCCGAGGACTCAGCGGGAGACTGAGCAGTTCTTC.